One and the same sample provided the 30 T cell receptor beta chains below, sequenced in a study of a mutant IDH1 vaccine in newly diagnosed glioma. Libraries were prepared by immunoSEQ multiplex PCR; TCRdb keeps only in-frame clonotypes and omits some of them. The sample lists 40,000 to 50,000 clones; 60% to 85% were seen once. Time point specified: week 23, last vaccination. Vaccination comprised doses that each held 300 ug of mutant IDH1 20-mer peptide, plus topical imiquimod. These receptors have no identified antigens. The specimen was PBMCs, collected from a glioma patient whose treatment included an IDH1 peptide vaccine. The receptors come from a woman in her thirties or forties with glioma. Some clones in this sample may be carry-over from other donors' samples.

The chain carries TRBV7-9 and TRBJ2-3, with D uncertain. Germline V gives CDR1 SEHNR, CDR2 FQNEAQ (reference sequence). CDR3 size: 13 residues. V was trimmed by 11 bases and J by 0 bases, leaving 12 bases between them. CDR3 protein: CAGIGSSTDTQYF. In nucleotides, the CDR3 is TGTGCCGGCATAGGAAGTAGCACAGATACGCAGTATTTT.

The V call is TRBV14, the J call TRBJ2-1; maybe TRBD2 (5 bases). The CDR3 has 13 amino acids. Trimming shortened V by 4 bases and J by 9 bases, and 13 bases separated the two germline ends. Germline lookup yields CDR1 SGHDN and CDR2 FVKESK. CDR3 protein: CASSPTRAGEQFF. The CDR3 region has the DNA TGTGCCAGCAGCCCTACTAGGGCCGGTGAGCAGTTCTTC.

The DNA for the CDR3 is TGCGCCAGCAGCATAGCTAGCGGGGTGGCAGATACGCAGTATTTT. Residues: CASSIASGVADTQYF. V and J are TRBV5-1 and TRBJ2-3; TRBD2 matches at 9 bases. The J segment lost 4 bases and the V segment lost 4 bases, leaving 7 bases of the junction unmatched. This CDR3 has 15 amino acids. In germline, CDR1 is SGHRS, CDR2 YFSETQ.

This clone was counted a few times. This chain joins TRBV7-8 and TRBJ2-7; 10 nucleotides line up with TRBD2. This CDR3 is built from 15 residues. J gave up 6 bases and V 4 bases, and 9 bases lay outside the gene matches. Germline V gene lookup returns CDR1 SGHVS and CDR2 FQNEAQ. CDR3 bases: TGTGCCAGCAGCTCTGCGGCTAGCGGGAGACGCGAGCAGTACTTC. Amino acids: CASSSAASGRREQYF.

The chain uses TRBV10-3 and TRBJ1-1; 10 bases fit TRBD1. J was trimmed by 4 bases and V by 0 bases; bases with no gene match: 5. The CDR3 is 16 amino acids. Germline CDR1 ENHRY, CDR2 SYGVKD. CDR3 region: CAISESGQGQGTEAFF. The CDR3 DNA follows: TGTGCCATCAGTGAGTCGGGACAGGGGCAGGGCACTGAAGCTTTCTTT.

The CDR3 bases are TGTGCCAGCAGCGCTACCGGGACATCGAACACTGAAGCTTTCTTT. Amino acids: CASSATGTSNTEAFF. The rearrangement joins TRBV13 to TRBJ1-1; tentatively, D is TRBD1 (6 bases). This CDR3 is built from 15 residues. The V end was cut by 5 bases, the J end by 1 base, with 14 bases between. Germline CDR1 and CDR2: PRHDT and FYEKMQ (reference sequence).

The genes are TRBV27 and TRBJ1-1, with unresolved D. From germline, CDR1 is MNHEY and CDR2 SMNVEV (reference sequence). Trimming took off 4 bases at V and 5 bases at J, with 14 bases between the two ends. This CDR3 comprises 14 residues. The CDR3 DNA reads TGTGCCAGCAGTTCCGCCCTTCGCCGGACTGAAGCTTTCTTT. Translated, it gives CASSSALRRTEAFF.

The chain combines TRBV2 with TRBJ2-5, with D unresolved. The V and J ends lost 5 bases and 3 bases respectively, with 7 bases between them. This CDR3 spans 12 amino acids. CDR1 is SNHLY, CDR2 FYNNEI, per germline. The CDR3 bases are TGTGCCAGCAGTTGGGGTAAAGAGACCCAGTACTTC. Translated: CASSWGKETQYF.

The gene calls are TRBV5-6 and TRBJ2-7; D unclear. Germline V gives CDR1 SGHDT, CDR2 YYEEEE. Trimming pared 4 bases from V and 3 bases from J, leaving 11 bases between. The CDR3 has 13 residues. The CDR3 region is CASSPGRIYEQYF. CDR3 DNA sequence: TGTGCCAGCAGCCCCGGACGGATCTACGAGCAGTACTTC. Complete variable domain (other parts from reference TRBV5-6 and TRBJ2-7): DAGVTQSPTHLIKTRGQQVTLRCSPKSGHDTVSWYQQALGQGPQFIFQYYEEEERQRGNFPDRFSGHQFPNYSSELNVNALLLGDSALYLCASSPGRIYEQYFGPGTRLTVT.

The V and J genes are TRBV5-6 and TRBJ2-3; D unclear. Germline V CDR1 and CDR2: SGHDT, YYEEEE. CDR3 size: 14 residues. Trimming shortened V by 0 bases and J by 2 bases, and 7 bases separated the two germline ends. The CDR3 here is CASSLGGSTDTQYF. The CDR3 DNA is TGTGCCAGCAGCTTGGGAGGATCCACAGATACGCAGTATTTT.

The chain recombines TRBV7-2 with TRBJ1-6; no reliable D call. Germline CDR1 is SGHTA and CDR2 is FQGNSA. This CDR3 is built from 17 residues. Trimming took 2 bases from V and 6 from J, leaving 17 bases between them. CDR3 DNA sequence: TGTGCCAGCAGCTTATTCGGCACCTCAACGCGTAATTCACCCCTCCACTTT. Its protein product is CASSLFGTSTRNSPLHF.

In this sample, this clone turned up a few times. The chain couples TRBV7-2 to TRBJ1-5; no firm D call. Germline loops: CDR1 SGHTA, CDR2 FQGNSA. The length of the CDR3 is 12 residues. Trimming removed 5 bases from V and 11 bases from J, with 13 bases in between. The CDR3, as DNA: TGTGCCAGCAGCGCCGGGTTAGCGTCCCAGCATTTT. Its translation is CASSAGLASQHF.

The sample holds a few counts of this clone. The V gene is TRBV7-8, the J gene TRBJ2-7; D is uncertain. Trimming took 5 bases from V and 5 from J, leaving 13 bases between them. CDR3 length equals 13 residues. Germline V gene sequence: CDR1 SGHVS, CDR2 FQNEAQ. CDR3 sequence: CASSPPAGDEQYF. CDR3 DNA: TGTGCCAGCAGCCCCCCGGCTGGGGACGAGCAGTACTTC.

J is TRBJ2-5 and V is TRBV4-3; D is unresolved. The CDR3 contains 15 residues. Trimming pared 4 bases from V and 9 bases from J, leaving 21 bases between. Germline V lookup: CDR1 LGHNA, CDR2 YSLEER. CDR3 in amino acids: CASSRTTTPGQAQYF. For the CDR3, the DNA is TGCGCCAGCAGCCGAACTACAACCCCCGGGCAGGCCCAGTACTTC.

This clone occurred once. V usage is TRBV6-5 and J usage is TRBJ2-7; D is perhaps TRBD1 (5 bases). CDR3 length: 16 residues. Deletions cut 4 bases from V and 3 bases from J, with 19 bases between. Germline V gene lookup returns CDR1 MNHEY and CDR2 SVGAGI. CDR3 region: CASSFGAGFADYEQYF. The CDR3 DNA is TGTGCCAGCAGTTTCGGAGCAGGGTTTGCGGACTACGAGCAGTACTTC.

This chain joins TRBV19 and TRBJ2-7; 7 bases fit TRBD1. After removal of 7 bases from V and 4 bases from J, the junction contained 16 bases not matched to a gene. Germline V lookup: CDR1 LNHDA, CDR2 SQIVND (reference sequence). This CDR3 contains 16 residues. The CDR3 region is CASKDPDRDAVYEQYF. The CDR3 bases are TGTGCCAGTAAAGACCCAGACAGGGACGCAGTGTACGAGCAGTACTTC.

The chain couples TRBV10-3 to TRBJ1-2; D is uncertain. Trimming shortened V by 7 bases and J by 9 bases, and 12 bases separated the two germline ends. The germline V gene has CDR1 ENHRY and CDR2 SYGVKD. The CDR3 extends over 11 amino acids. CDR3 sequence reads: CAIKGDWSYTF. CDR3 sequence (DNA): TGTGCCATCAAGGGCGATTGGAGCTACACCTTC.

This chain joins TRBV7-2 and TRBJ2-5; TRBD1 might be the D (5 bases). The germline V gene encodes CDR1 SGHTA and CDR2 FQGNSA. The CDR3 loop spans 15 amino acids. Trimming removed 2 bases at V and 5 bases at J, with 15 bases between. In nucleotides, the CDR3 is TGTGCCAGCAGCTTAACGGCAGGGTATCCGGAGACCCAGTACTTC. It codes for CASSLTAGYPETQYF.

This clone was seen only once. This sequence joins TRBV6-1 and TRBJ2-7, with no clear D. Trimming took off 4 bases at V and 3 bases at J, with 10 bases between the two ends. There are 13 residues in the CDR3. CDR1 MNHNS and CDR2 SASEGT come from the germline V gene. As DNA, the CDR3 is TGTGCCAGCAGTGTTAACCTAGACTACGAGCAGTACTTC. This encodes CASSVNLDYEQYF.

This chain links TRBV11-2 with TRBJ1-2; TRBD1 might be the D (6 bases). V was trimmed by 0 bases and J by 1 base, leaving 12 bases between them. Per the germline V gene, CDR1 is SGHAT and CDR2 is FQNNGV. This CDR3 comprises 16 residues. CDR3 amino acids: CASSLDYRVGNYGYTF. CDR3 nucleotide sequence: TGTGCCAGCAGCTTAGATTACAGGGTCGGTAACTATGGCTACACCTTC.

This sequence joins TRBV6-1 and TRBJ2-2; D not certain. Germline V lookup: CDR1 MNHNS, CDR2 SASEGT. The CDR3 covers 15 residues. Trimming shortened V by 2 bases and J by 0 bases, and 7 bases separated the two germline ends. The DNA of the CDR3 is TGTGCCAGCAGTGAAATGGCCCCGAACACCGGGGAGCTGTTTTTT. Its translation is CASSEMAPNTGELFF.

The chain employs TRBV6-6 and TRBJ1-1; TRBD1 agrees at 9 bases. Germline-derived CDR1 and CDR2 are MNHNY and SVGAGI (reference sequence). The ends lost 6 bases at V and 7 bases at J; junction bases unmatched: 0. The CDR3 length is 11 residues. The CDR3 reads CASRGQGEAFF. For the CDR3, the DNA is TGTGCCAGCAGGGGACAGGGTGAAGCTTTCTTT.

This chain connects TRBV19 to TRBJ2-1; TRBD2 aligns across 16 bases. The germline V gene encodes CDR1 LNHDA and CDR2 SQIVND (reference sequence). The CDR3 has 17 amino acids. The trim removed 4 bases at V and 6 bases at J, leaving 6 bases unmatched. DNA for the CDR3: TGTGCCAGTAGTACCGGGACTAGCGGGAGGGCGTCCAATGAGCAGTTCTTC. Its translation is CASSTGTSGRASNEQFF.

The chain carries TRBV5-5 and TRBJ1-5; 9 nucleotides align to TRBD1. Germline V lookup: CDR1 SGHKS, CDR2 YYEKEE (reference sequence). The CDR3 totals 15 residues. V was clipped by 0 bases and J by 4 bases; unmatched bases: 2. The CDR3 region has the DNA TGTGCCAGCAGCTTGGTGGGGACAGGGAATCAGCCCCAGCATTTT. Residues: CASSLVGTGNQPQHF.

This clone was seen a handful of times. V usage is TRBV27 and J usage is TRBJ1-5; D is perhaps TRBD1 (5 bases). The CDR3 loop spans 13 amino acids. V lost 5 bases and J 9 bases, leaving 14 bases between the germline ends. Germline loops: CDR1 MNHEY, CDR2 SMNVEV (reference sequence). CDR3 in amino acids: CASSPSGGGPQHF. CDR3 coding DNA: TGTGCCAGCAGTCCAAGTGGGGGTGGGCCCCAGCATTTT.

CDR3 in amino acids: CSVSQGQETQYF. In DNA, the CDR3 is TGCAGCGTTAGCCAGGGACAAGAGACCCAGTACTTC. The J gene is TRBJ2-5, the V gene TRBV29-1, with TRBD1 as a possible D gene (5 bases). Trimming removed 5 bases from V and 2 bases from J, with 9 bases in between. The CDR3 is 12 amino acids. Germline values: CDR1 SQVTM, CDR2 ANQGSEA. Together with reference TRBV29-1 and TRBJ2-5, the CDR3 gives the full variable domain: SAVISQKPSRDICQRGTSLTIQCQVDSQVTMMFWYRQQPGQSLTLIATANQGSEATYESGFVIDKFPISRPNLTFSTLTVSNMSPEDSSIYLCSVSQGQETQYFGPGTRLLVL.

CDR3 sequence (DNA): TGTGCCAGCTCCGAGGCAGGGAATAATTCACCCCTCCACTTT. This sequence encodes CASSEAGNNSPLHF. This sequence joins TRBV27 and TRBJ1-6, with D possibly being TRBD1 (5 bases). Germline V gene lookup returns CDR1 MNHEY and CDR2 SMNVEV (reference sequence). Trimming removed 8 bases at V and 5 bases at J, with 13 bases between. This CDR3 is 14 amino acids long.

The rearrangement uses TRBV7-2 and TRBJ1-5; 8 nucleotides align to TRBD1. The V gene's germline CDR1 is SGHTA and CDR2 FQGNSA. The V and J ends lost 5 bases and 5 bases, in that order; junction bases with no gene match: 8. The CDR3 consists of 15 residues. Written as DNA, the CDR3 is TGTGCCAGCAGCAGGGACAGGTCAAGACATCAGCCCCAGCATTTT. It specifies CASSRDRSRHQPQHF.

This clone is medium-sized (0.01 to 0.1%). V gene TRBV10-1 combines with J gene TRBJ1-1; 7 bases are shared with TRBD1. J was trimmed by 3 bases and V by 6 bases; bases with no gene match: 4. CDR3 length equals 13 residues. Germline lookup yields CDR1 WNHNN and CDR2 SYGVQD (reference sequence). In DNA form, the CDR3 reads TGCGCCAGCAGGAGGGGGCCGGACACTGAAGCTTTCTTT. Residues: CASRRGPDTEAFF.

The V and J genes are TRBV6-5 and TRBJ2-1; D possibly corresponds to TRBD1 (6 bases). Trimming left V 6 bases short and J 5 bases short, with 17 bases between. The germline V gene has CDR1 MNHEY and CDR2 SVGAGI. This CDR3 is 15 amino acids long. CDR3 DNA sequence: TGTGCCAGCAGGGGCCGTTGGGCAGGGGACAATGAGCAGTTCTTC. The encoded protein is CASRGRWAGDNEQFF.